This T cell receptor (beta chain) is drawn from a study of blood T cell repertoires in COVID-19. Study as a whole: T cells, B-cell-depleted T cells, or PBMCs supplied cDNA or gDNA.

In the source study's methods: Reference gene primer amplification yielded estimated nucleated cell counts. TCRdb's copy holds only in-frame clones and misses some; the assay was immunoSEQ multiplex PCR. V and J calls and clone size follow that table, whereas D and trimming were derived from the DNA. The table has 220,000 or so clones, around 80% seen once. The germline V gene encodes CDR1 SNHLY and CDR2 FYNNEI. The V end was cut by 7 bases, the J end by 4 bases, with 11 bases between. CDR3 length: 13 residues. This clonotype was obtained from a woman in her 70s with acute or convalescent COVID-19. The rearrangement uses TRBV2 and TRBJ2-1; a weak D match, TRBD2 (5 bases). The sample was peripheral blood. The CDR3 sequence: CASNGERYNEQFF. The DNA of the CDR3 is TGTGCCAGCAACGGGGAGAGGTACAATGAGCAGTTCTTC.